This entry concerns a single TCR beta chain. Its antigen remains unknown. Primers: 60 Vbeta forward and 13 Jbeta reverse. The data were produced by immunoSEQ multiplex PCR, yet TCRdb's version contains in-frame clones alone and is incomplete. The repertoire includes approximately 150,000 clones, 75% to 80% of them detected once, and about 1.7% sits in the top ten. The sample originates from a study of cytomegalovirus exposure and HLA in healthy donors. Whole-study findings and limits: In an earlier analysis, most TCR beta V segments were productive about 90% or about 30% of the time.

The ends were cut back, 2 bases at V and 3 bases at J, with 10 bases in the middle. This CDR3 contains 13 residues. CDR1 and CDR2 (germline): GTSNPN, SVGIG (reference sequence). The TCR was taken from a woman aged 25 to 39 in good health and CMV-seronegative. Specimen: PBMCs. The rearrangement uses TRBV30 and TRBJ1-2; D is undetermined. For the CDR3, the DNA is TGTGCCTGGAGTAGTGGCCGGGACTATGGCTACACCTTC. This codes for CAWSSGRDYGYTF.